This record concerns one TCR beta chain sequence. The CDR3 contains 16 residues. The trim removed 1 base at V and 2 bases at J, leaving 6 bases unmatched. Germline V gene data show CDR1 as SGHRS and CDR2 as YFSETQ. The entry originates in a study of T cell responses to AZD1222 COVID-19 vaccine. TCRdb's table, derived via immunoSEQ multiplex PCR, lists solely in-frame clones and lacks some. Of some 200,000 clones listed, approximately 90% are singletons. The clonotype was recovered from an adult in good health. V usage is TRBV5-1 and J usage is TRBJ2-5, with 9 bases that match TRBD2. Specimen: peripheral blood, collected on day 0 of AZD1222 vaccination. CDR3 sequence reads: CASSLSSLAGQETQYF. The CDR3 bases are TGCGCCAGCAGCTTGTCGTCGCTAGCGGGACAAGAGACCCAGTACTTC.